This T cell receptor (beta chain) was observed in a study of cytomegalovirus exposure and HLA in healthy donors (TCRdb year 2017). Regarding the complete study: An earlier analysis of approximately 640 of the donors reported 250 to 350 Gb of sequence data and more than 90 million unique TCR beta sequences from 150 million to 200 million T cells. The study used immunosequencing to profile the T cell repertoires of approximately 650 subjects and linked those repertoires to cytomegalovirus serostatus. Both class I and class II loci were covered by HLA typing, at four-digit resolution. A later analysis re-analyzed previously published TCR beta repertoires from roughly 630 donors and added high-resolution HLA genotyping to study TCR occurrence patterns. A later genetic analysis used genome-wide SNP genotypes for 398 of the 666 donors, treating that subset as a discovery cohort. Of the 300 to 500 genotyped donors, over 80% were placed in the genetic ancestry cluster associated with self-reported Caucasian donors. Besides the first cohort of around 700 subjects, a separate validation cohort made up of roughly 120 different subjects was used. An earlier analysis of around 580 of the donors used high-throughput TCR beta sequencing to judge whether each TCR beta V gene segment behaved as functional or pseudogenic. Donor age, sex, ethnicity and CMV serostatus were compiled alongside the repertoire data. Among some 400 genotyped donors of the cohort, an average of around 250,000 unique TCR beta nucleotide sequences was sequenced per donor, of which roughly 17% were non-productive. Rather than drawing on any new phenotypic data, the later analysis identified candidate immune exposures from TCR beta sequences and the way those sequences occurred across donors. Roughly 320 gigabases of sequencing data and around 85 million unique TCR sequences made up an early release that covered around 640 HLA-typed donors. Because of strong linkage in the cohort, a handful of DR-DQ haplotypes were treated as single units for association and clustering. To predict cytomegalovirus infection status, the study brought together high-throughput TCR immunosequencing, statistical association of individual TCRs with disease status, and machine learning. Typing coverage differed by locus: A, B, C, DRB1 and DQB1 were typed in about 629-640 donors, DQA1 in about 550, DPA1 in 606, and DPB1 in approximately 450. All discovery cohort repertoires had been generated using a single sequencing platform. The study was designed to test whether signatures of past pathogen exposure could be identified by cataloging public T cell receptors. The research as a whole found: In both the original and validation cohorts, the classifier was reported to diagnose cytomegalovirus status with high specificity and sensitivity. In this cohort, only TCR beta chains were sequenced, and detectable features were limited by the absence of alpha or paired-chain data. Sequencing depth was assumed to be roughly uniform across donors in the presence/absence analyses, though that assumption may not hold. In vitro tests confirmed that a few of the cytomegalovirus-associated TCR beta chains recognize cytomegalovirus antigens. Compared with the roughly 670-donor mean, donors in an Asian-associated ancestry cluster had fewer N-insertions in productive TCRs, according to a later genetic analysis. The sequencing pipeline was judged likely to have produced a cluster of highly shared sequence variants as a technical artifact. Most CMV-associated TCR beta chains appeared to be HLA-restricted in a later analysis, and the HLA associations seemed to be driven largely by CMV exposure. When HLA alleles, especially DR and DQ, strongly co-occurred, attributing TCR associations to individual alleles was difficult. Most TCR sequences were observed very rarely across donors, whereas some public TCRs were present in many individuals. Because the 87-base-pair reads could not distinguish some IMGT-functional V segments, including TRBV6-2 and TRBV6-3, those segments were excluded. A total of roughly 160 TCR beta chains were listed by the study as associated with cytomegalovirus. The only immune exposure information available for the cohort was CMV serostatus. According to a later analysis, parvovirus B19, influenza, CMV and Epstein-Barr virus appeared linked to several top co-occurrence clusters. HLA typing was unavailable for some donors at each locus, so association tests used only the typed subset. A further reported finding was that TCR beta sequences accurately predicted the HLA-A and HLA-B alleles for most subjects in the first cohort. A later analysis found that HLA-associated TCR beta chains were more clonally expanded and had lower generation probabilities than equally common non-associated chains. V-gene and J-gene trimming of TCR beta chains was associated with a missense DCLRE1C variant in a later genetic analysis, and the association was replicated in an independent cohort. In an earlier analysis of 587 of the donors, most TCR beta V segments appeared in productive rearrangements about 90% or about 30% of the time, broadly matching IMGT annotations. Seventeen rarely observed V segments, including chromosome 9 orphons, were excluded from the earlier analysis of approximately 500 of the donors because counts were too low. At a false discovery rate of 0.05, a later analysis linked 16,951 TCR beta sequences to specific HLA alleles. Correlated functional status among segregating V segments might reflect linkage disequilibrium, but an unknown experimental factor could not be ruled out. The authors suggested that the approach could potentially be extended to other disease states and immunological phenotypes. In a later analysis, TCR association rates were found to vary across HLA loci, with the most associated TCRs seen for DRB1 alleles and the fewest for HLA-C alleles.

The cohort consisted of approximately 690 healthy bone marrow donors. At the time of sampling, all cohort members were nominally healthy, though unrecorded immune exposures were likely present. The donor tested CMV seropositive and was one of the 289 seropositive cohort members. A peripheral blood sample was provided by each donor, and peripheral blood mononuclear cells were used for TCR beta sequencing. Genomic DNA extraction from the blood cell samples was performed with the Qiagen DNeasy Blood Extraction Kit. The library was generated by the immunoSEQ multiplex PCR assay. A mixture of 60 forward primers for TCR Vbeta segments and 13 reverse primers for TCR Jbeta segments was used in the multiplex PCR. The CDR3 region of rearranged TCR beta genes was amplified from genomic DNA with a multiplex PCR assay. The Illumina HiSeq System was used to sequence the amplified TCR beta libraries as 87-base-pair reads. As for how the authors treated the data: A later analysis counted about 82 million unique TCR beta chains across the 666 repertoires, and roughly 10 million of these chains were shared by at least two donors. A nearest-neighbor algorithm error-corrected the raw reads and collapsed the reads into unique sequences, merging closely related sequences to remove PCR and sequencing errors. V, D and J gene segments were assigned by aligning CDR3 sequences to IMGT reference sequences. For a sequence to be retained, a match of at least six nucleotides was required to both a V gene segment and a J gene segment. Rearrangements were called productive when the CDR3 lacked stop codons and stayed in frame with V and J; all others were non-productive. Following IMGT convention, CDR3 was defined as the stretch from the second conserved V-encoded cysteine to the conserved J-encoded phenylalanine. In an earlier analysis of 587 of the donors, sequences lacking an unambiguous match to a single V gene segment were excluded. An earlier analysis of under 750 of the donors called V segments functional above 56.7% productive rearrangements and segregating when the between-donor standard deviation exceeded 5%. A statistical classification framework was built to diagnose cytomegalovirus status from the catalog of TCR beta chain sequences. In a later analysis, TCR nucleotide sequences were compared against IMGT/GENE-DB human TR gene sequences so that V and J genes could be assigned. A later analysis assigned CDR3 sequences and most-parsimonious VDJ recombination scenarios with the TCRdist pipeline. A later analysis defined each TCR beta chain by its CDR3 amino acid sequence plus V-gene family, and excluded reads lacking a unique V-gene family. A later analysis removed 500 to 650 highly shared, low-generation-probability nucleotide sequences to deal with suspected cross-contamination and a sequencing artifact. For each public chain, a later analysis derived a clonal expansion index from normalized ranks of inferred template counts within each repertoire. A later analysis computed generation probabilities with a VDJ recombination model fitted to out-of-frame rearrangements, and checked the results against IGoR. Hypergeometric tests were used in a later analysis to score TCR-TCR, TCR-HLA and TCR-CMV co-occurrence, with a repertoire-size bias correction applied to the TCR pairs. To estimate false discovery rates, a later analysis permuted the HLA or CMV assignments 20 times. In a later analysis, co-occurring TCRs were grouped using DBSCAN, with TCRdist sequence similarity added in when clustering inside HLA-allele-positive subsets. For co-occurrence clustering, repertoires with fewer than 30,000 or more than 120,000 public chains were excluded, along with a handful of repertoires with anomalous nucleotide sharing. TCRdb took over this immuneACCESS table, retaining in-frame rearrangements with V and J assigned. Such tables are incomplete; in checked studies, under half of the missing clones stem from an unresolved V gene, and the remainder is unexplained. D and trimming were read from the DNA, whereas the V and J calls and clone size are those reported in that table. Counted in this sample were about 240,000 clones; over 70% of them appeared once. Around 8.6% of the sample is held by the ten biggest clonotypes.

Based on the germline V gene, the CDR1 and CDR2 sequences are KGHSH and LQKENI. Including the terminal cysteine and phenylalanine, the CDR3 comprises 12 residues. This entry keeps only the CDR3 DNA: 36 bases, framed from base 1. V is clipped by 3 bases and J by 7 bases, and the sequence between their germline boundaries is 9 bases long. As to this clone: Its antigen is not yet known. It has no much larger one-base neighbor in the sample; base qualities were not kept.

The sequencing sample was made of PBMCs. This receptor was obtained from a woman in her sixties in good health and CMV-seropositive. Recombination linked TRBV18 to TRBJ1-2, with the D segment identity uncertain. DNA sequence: TGTGCCAGCTCACCCCCCGGAGGTGGCTACACCTTC. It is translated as CASSPPGGGYTF.